This T cell receptor beta chain was identified in a study of shared clonotypes between healthy human individuals. Whole-study context: The study used three CD4 naive, three CD4 memory, two CD8 naive and one CD8 memory plate per donor.

Naive CD8 populations comprised CD45RO-negative cells positively selected for CCR7, excluding terminally differentiated effector memory CD45RA+ cells. Generated by immunoSEQ multiplex PCR, the TCRdb table keeps only in-frame clones and is missing some. This table has 2 million or so clones, approximately 94% appearing once. Germline trimming cut 2 bases from V and 1 base from J; bases unmatched to any gene: 0. The CDR3 spans 14 residues. Germline CDR1 MDHEN, CDR2 SYDVKM. Findings of the study overall: Genetic and exposure-history diversity was limited by the small donor number.

There are a few counts of this clone. The antigen is unknown. This sample includes further DNA sequences coding for the same CDR3. The TCR was taken from a man aged 18 to 29 in good health. Material for sequencing was naive CD8+ T cells sorted from blood. This chain joins TRBV28 and TRBJ2-3, with 7 bases fitting TRBD2. CDR3 nucleotides: TGTGCCAGCAGTTTAGCGGGGGGCACAGATACGCAGTATTTT. It is translated as CASSLAGGTDTQYF.